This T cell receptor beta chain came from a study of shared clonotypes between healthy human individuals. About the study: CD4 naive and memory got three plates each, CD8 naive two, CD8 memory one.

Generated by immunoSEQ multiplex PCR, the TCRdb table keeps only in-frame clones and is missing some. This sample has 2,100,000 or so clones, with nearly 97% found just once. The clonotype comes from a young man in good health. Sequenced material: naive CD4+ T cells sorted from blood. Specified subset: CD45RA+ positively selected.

The CDR3 DNA reads as TGTGCCAGCAGCTTAACTAGAGAGTACGAGCAGTACTTC. Translating gives CASSLTREYEQYF. The rearrangement links TRBV7-9 to TRBJ2-7, with D perhaps TRBD2 (5 bases). Germline assignment: CDR1 SEHNR and CDR2 FQNEAQ (reference sequence). The CDR3 sequence is 13 residues long. Trimming removed 2 bases at V and 4 bases at J, with 9 bases between. Supplemented by reference TRBV7-9 and TRBJ2-7, the full variable domain reads DTGVSQNPRHKITKRGQNVTFRCDPISEHNRLYWYRQTLGQGPEFLTYFQNEAQLEKSRLLSDRFSAERPKGSFSTLEIQRTEQGDSAMYLCASSLTREYEQYFGPGTRLTVT.